The rows below give T cell receptor beta chains drawn from one sample of a study of PD-1 blockade in classical Hodgkin lymphoma. Profiled with immunoSEQ multiplex PCR; TCRdb holds only in-frame clones, not every one. The sample lists about 41,000 clones; 65% to 80% were seen once. This material consisted of peripheral blood mononuclear cells (PBMCs), taken at baseline. The receptors come from a human donor with classical Hodgkin lymphoma. Both conserved end residues are part of each CDR3. A D gene is named only where the DNA matches it firmly. Expanded clones get a size class; other rows say once, few or many, or leave the size out.

CASSLARTGVYGYTF TGTGCCAGCAGCTTGGCTAGGACGGGTGTTTATGGCTACACCTTC TRBV5-4 - TRBJ1-2 -
CAISEPNAVYSPSGANVLTF TGTGCCATCAGTGAGCCGAATGCGGTTTACAGCCCCTCTGGGGCCAACGTCCTGACTTTC TRBV10-3 - TRBJ2-6 -
CASSERPPYEQYF TGTGCCAGCAGTGAAAGACCGCCCTACGAGCAGTACTTC TRBV6-1 - TRBJ2-7 -
CASSPGGREFIYEQYF TGTGCCAGCAGCCCGGGCGGGCGGGAGTTCATCTACGAGCAGTACTTC TRBV9 TRBD2 TRBJ2-7 -
CASRLQQGMGTEAFF TGCGCCAGCAGGCTTCAACAGGGAATGGGCACTGAAGCTTTCTTT TRBV5-1 - TRBJ1-1 -
CASSPLWGVGTDTQYF TGTGCCAGCAGCCCCCTTTGGGGAGTAGGTACAGATACGCAGTATTTT TRBV7-6 - TRBJ2-3 -
CASSWDRSSYEQYF TGTGCCAGCAGTTGGGACAGGAGCTCCTACGAGCAGTACTTC TRBV27 TRBD1 TRBJ2-7 -
CASRRGEKLFF TGTGCCAGCCGAAGGGGTGAAAAACTGTTTTTT TRBV2 - TRBJ1-4 -
CASSYRRAFNYGYTF TGTGCCAGCAGTTACCGGAGGGCCTTTAACTATGGCTACACCTTC TRBV6-5 - TRBJ1-2 few
CASSLRRALKDQPQHF TGTGCCAGCAGTTTGAGGCGGGCCTTGAAGGATCAGCCCCAGCATTTT TRBV28 - TRBJ1-5 -
CAISEFRGRNTGELFF TGTGCCATCAGTGAGTTCAGGGGGAGAAACACCGGGGAGCTGTTTTTT TRBV10-3 TRBD1 TRBJ2-2 -
CASSLLYTEAFF TGTGCCAGCAGCCTCCTCTACACTGAAGCTTTCTTT TRBV7-8 - TRBJ1-1 few
CASSEWPASQETQYF TGTGCCAGCAGTGAATGGCCGGCGAGCCAAGAGACCCAGTACTTC TRBV2 - TRBJ2-5 -
CASSRASGRAPSSYNEQFF TGTGCCAGCAGCCGGGCTAGCGGGAGGGCACCGAGCTCCTACAATGAGCAGTTCTTC TRBV14 TRBD2 TRBJ2-1 few
CASSSSGGREKLFF TGTGCCAGTAGTTCCTCAGGGGGCCGAGAAAAACTGTTTTTT TRBV19 TRBD1 TRBJ1-4 -
CASSPFLGQPQHF TGTGCCAGCAGCCCCTTTTTGGGTCAGCCCCAGCATTTT TRBV6-4 - TRBJ1-5 -
CAWELGQGFSYEQYF TGTGCCTGGGAACTCGGACAGGGCTTTTCCTACGAGCAGTACTTC TRBV30 TRBD1 TRBJ2-7 -
CASSLKGSGSRYNEQFF TGTGCCAGCAGCTTAAAAGGAAGCGGGAGTAGGTACAATGAGCAGTTCTTC TRBV7-9 TRBD2 TRBJ2-1 -
CASSQYGPKGEPQHF TGCGCCAGCAGCCAATATGGACCCAAAGGGGAGCCCCAGCATTTT TRBV4-3 - TRBJ1-5 -
CASSLGGTGGYNEQFF TGTGCCAGCAGCTTAGGCGGGACAGGGGGCTACAATGAGCAGTTCTTC TRBV11-2 TRBD1 TRBJ2-1 -
CASSLAGGTDTQYF TGTGCCAGCAGCTTGGCGGGAGGCACAGATACGCAGTATTTT TRBV13 TRBD2 TRBJ2-3 -
CAWTGPASPNWEQYF TGTGCCTGGACCGGTCCAGCTAGCCCGAACTGGGAGCAGTACTTC TRBV30 - TRBJ2-7 -
CASSVSGGYEQYF TGTGCCAGTAGTGTTAGCGGGGGCTACGAGCAGTACTTC TRBV19 TRBD2 TRBJ2-7 -
CASSLTGTEAFF TGTGCCAGCAGCTTAACAGGGACTGAAGCTTTCTTT TRBV7-8 - TRBJ1-1 few
CASSRGLAGLISYNEQFF TGTGCCAGTAGTAGGGGACTAGCGGGTCTTATCTCCTACAATGAGCAGTTCTTC TRBV19 TRBD2 TRBJ2-1 few
CASSLLGDSEAFF TGTGCCAGCAGCTTATTAGGTGACTCCGAAGCTTTCTTT TRBV7-9 - TRBJ1-1 -
CASSQDVPSEQFF TGTGCCAGCAGCCAAGACGTTCCGTCCGAGCAGTTCTTC TRBV4-2 - TRBJ2-1 -
CSVVVSFYEQYF TGCAGCGTTGTGGTCAGCTTCTACGAGCAGTACTTC TRBV29-1 - TRBJ2-7 few
CASNHGLGRPASTDTQYF TGTGCCAGCAACCACGGGCTAGGTAGACCAGCTAGCACAGATACGCAGTATTTT TRBV28 - TRBJ2-3 -
CASSLAPSGELFF TGTGCCAGCAGCTTAGCGCCAAGCGGGGAGCTGTTTTTT TRBV7-9 - TRBJ2-2 -
CAWTELAGAQETQYF TGTGCCTGGACCGAACTAGCGGGAGCCCAAGAGACCCAGTACTTC TRBV30 TRBD2 TRBJ2-5 -
CASSYSVLADEHEQYF TGTGCCAGCAGTTACTCGGTACTAGCGGACGAGCACGAGCAGTACTTC TRBV6-6 TRBD2 TRBJ2-7 -
CASSLVPGWGTQYF TGTGCCAGCAGCTTAGTGCCGGGTTGGGGGACCCAGTACTTC TRBV7-9 - TRBJ2-5 -
CASSPRGGAGQPQHF TGTGCCAGCTCCCCACGGGGAGGGGCAGGACAGCCCCAGCATTTT TRBV18 - TRBJ1-5 once
CAWTQGYNQPQHF TGTGCCTGGACCCAAGGGTACAATCAGCCCCAGCATTTT TRBV30 - TRBJ1-5 -
CASSPRGTPGEQYF TGTGCCAGTAGTCCCCGGGGGACGCCTGGGGAGCAGTACTTC TRBV19 - TRBJ2-7 few
CASSRLNMVLYNEQFF TGTGCCAGCAGTCGTCTAAACATGGTCCTTTACAATGAGCAGTTCTTC TRBV28 - TRBJ2-1 few
CASSSRLNTEAFF TGTGCCAGCAGTTCCAGATTGAACACTGAAGCTTTCTTT TRBV6-5 - TRBJ1-1 once
CASSYAGFGSEQYF TGTGCCAGCAGTTATGCGGGCTTCGGGAGCGAGCAGTACTTC TRBV11-2 - TRBJ2-7 -